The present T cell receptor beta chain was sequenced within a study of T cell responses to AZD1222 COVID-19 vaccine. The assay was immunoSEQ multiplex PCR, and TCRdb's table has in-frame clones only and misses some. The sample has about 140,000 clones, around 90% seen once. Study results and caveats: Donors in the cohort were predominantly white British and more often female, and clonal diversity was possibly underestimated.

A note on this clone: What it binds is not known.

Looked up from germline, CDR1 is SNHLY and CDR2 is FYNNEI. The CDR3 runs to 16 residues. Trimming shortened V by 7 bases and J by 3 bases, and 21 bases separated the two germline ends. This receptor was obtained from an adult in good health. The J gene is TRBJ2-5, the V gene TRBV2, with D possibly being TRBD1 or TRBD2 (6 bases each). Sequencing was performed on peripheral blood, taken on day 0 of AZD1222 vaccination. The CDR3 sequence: CASMNRRGEREETQYF. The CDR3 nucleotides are TGTGCCAGCATGAACCGGAGGGGGGAAAGGGAAGAGACCCAGTACTTC.